The entry below describes one T cell receptor beta chain. The antigen is not known. This sample is drawn from a study of a mutant IDH1 vaccine in newly diagnosed glioma. Study as a whole: Patients received vaccination from 4-6 weeks after radiotherapy alone, or with temozolomide cycles.

TCRdb's copy holds only in-frame clones and misses some; the assay was immunoSEQ multiplex PCR. Among tens of thousands of clones listed, around 80% were seen once. The CDR3 extends over 13 amino acids. The germline V and J ends were trimmed by 1 base and 5 bases, with 6 bases remaining between them. The germline V gene has CDR1 MNHNS and CDR2 SASEGT. Study-wide results and limits: Seemingly, top peripheral T cell clonotype changes bore no relation to pseudoprogression.

The sample's time point: week 11, during vaccination. A 20-mer mutant IDH1 peptide at 300 ug was injected subcutaneously with topical imiquimod. The TCR originated in a man aged 35 to 55 with glioma. The sample consisted of PBMCs, taken from a glioma patient whose treatment included an IDH1 peptide vaccine. V gene TRBV6-1 combines with J gene TRBJ1-5, with D hard to call. CDR3 sequence (DNA): TGTGCCAGCAGTGAAGTCGACTATCAGCCCCAGCATTTT. Protein: CASSEVDYQPQHF.